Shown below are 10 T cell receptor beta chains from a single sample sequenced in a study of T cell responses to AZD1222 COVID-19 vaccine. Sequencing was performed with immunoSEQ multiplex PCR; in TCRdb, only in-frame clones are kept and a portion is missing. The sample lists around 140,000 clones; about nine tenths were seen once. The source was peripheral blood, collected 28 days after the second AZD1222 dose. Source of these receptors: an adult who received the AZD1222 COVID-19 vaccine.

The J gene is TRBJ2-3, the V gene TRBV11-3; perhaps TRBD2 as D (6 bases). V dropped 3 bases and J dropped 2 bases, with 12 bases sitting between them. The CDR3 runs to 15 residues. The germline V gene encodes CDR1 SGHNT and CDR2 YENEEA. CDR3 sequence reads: CASSFGGKSTDTQYF. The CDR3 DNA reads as TGTGCCAGCAGCTTTGGCGGGAAATCCACAGATACGCAGTATTTT.

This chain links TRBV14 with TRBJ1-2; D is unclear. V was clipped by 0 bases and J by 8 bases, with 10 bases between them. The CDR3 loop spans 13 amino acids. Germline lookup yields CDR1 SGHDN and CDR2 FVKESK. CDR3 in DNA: TGTGCCAGCAGCCAAGAAATCCCCGTCGGCTACACCTTC. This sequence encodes CASSQEIPVGYTF.

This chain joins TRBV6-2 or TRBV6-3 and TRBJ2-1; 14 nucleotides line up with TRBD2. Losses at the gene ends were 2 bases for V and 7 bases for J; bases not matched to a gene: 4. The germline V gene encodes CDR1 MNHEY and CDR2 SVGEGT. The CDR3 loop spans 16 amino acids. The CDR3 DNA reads TGTGCCAGCAGTTACCCGGGACTAGCGGGAGCAAATGAGCAGTTCTTC. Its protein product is CASSYPGLAGANEQFF.

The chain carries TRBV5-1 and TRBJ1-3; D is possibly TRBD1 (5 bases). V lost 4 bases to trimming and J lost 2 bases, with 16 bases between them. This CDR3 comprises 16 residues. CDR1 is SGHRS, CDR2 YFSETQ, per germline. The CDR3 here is CASSPGRLNAGNTIYF. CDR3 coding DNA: TGCGCCAGCAGCCCGGGACGGCTAAACGCTGGAAACACCATATATTTT.

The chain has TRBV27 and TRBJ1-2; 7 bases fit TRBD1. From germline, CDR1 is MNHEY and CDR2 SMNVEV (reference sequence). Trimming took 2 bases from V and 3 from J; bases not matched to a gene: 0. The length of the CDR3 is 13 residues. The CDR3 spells CASSLTGDYGYTF. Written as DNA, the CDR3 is TGTGCCAGCAGTTTAACAGGGGACTATGGCTACACCTTC.

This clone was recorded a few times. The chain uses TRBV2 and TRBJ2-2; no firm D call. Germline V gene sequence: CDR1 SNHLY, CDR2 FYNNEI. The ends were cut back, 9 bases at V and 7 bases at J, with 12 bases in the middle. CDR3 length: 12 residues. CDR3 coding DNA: TGTGCCAGTCGGCGAAACTACGGGGAGCTGTTTTTT. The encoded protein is CASRRNYGELFF.

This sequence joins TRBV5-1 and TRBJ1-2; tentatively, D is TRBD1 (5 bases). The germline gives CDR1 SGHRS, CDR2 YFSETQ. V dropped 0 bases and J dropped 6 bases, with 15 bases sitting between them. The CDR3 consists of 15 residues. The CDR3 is CASSLGGAPSDGYTF. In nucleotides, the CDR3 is TGCGCCAGCAGCTTGGGAGGGGCCCCTAGCGATGGCTACACCTTC.

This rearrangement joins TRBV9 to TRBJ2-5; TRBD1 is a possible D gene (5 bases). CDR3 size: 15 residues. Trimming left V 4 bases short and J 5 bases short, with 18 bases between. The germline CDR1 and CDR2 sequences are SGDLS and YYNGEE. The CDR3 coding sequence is TGTGCCAGCAGCAAGAAGAACCCCGCAGGGGAGACCCAGTACTTC. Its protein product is CASSKKNPAGETQYF.

The CDR3 bases are TGTGCCAGCAGGGGGACAGGGAGAAACACCATATATTTT. This translates into CASRGTGRNTIYF. The rearrangement uses TRBV2 and TRBJ1-3, with 9 bases identical to TRBD1. In germline, CDR1 is SNHLY, CDR2 FYNNEI. The CDR3 length is 13 residues. J gave up 5 bases and V 6 bases, and 2 bases lay outside the gene matches.

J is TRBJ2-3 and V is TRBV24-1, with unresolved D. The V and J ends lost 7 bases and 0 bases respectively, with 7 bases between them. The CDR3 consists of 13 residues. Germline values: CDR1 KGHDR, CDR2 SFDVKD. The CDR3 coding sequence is TGTGCCACCAGGGACCCTAGCACAGATACGCAGTATTTT. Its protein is CATRDPSTDTQYF.